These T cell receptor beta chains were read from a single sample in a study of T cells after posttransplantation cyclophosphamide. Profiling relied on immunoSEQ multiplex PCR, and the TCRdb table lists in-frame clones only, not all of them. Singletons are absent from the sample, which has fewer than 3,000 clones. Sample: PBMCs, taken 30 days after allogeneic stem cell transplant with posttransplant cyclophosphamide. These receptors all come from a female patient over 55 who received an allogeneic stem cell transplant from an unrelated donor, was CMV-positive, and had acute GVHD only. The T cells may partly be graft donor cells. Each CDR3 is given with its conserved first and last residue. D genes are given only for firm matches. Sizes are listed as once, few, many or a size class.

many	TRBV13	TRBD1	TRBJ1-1	CASGETGSFEAFF	TGTGCCAGCGGAGAGACAGGGAGCTTTGAAGCTTTCTTT
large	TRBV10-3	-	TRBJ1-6	CATLPAPAGPLHF	TGTGCCACCCTCCCAGCGCCAGCGGGACCCCTCCACTTT
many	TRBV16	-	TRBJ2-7	CASSRTRTVLNEQYF	TGTGCCAGCAGCCGCACTAGGACAGTTCTTAACGAGCAGTACTTC
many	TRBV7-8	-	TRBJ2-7	CASSFWGRDTALWYEQYF	TGTGCCAGCAGCTTTTGGGGCCGGGACACGGCTCTCTGGTACGAGCAGTACTTC
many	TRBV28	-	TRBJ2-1	CASMYGYGEQFF	TGTGCCAGCATGTACGGTTACGGGGAGCAGTTCTTC
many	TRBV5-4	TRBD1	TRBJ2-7	CASSLEGTATSVYEQYF	TGTGCCAGCAGCTTGGAAGGGACAGCGACATCAGTCTACGAGCAGTACTTC
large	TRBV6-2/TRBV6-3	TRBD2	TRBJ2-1	CASSYSRTSGRTDEQFF	TGTGCCAGCAGTTACAGCCGGACTAGCGGGAGAACGGATGAGCAGTTCTTC
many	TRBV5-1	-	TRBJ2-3	CASSLRNSGTGTDTQYF	TGCGCCAGCAGCTTGAGGAATAGCGGAACAGGCACAGATACGCAGTATTTT
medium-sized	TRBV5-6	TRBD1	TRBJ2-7	CASQDRGSYEQYF	TGTGCCAGCCAGGACAGGGGATCCTACGAGCAGTACTTC
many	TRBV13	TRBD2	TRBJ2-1	CASSFIAGASFNEQFF	TGTGCCAGCAGCTTCATAGCGGGGGCCTCGTTCAATGAGCAGTTCTTC
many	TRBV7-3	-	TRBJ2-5	CASSLGTAETQYF	TGTGCCAGCAGCTTAGGGACTGCGGAGACCCAGTACTTC
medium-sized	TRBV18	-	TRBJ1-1	CASSPTGGSEAFF	TGTGCCAGCTCGCCCACGGGGGGATCTGAAGCTTTCTTT
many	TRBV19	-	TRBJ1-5	CASSTRDFITRDQPQHF	TGTGCCAGTAGTACCAGGGATTTCATTACACGAGATCAGCCCCAGCATTTT
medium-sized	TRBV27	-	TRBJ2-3	CASSLRRGRTDTQYF	TGTGCCAGCAGTTTAAGGCGGGGACGCACAGATACGCAGTATTTT
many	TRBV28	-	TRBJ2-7	CAAANTYEQYF	TGTGCCGCAGCGAACACCTACGAGCAGTACTTC
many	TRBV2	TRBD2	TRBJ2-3	CASSMLSGETDTQYF	TGTGCCAGCAGTATGCTTAGCGGGGAAACAGATACGCAGTATTTT